This is a list of T cell receptor beta chains from one sample in a study of blood T cell repertoires in COVID-19. This table comes from immunoSEQ multiplex PCR, and its TCRdb copy is limited to in-frame clones, with some not included. The sample consists of around 190,000 clones, 70% to 90% of them appearing once. Material for sequencing was peripheral blood. The receptors were sampled from a woman aged 80 or over with acute or convalescent COVID-19. Both conserved end residues are part of each CDR3. Each record gives: D gene, clone size, V gene, J gene, CDR3 protein, CDR3 DNA. D genes are given only for firm matches. Expanded clones are given a class, and other clones once, few, many or no size at all.

TRBD1	few	TRBV7-2	TRBJ2-7	CASSPNRGYSYEQYF	TGTGCCAGCAGCCCCAACAGGGGGTACTCCTACGAGCAGTACTTC
NA	NA	TRBV12-3/TRBV12-4	TRBJ2-7	CASRDQSGYEQYF	TGTGCCAGCAGGGACCAGTCAGGGTACGAGCAGTACTTC
NA	few	TRBV4-3	TRBJ1-1	CASSQGTGVTEAFF	TGCGCCAGCAGCCAAGGAACAGGCGTCACTGAAGCTTTCTTT
TRBD1	once	TRBV15	TRBJ2-5	CATSRATGGETQYF	TGTGCCACCAGCAGAGCGACAGGGGGGGAGACCCAGTACTTC
TRBD1	NA	TRBV3-1/TRBV3-2	TRBJ2-7	CASSPDGGTGRYEQYF	TGTGCCAGCAGCCCCGATGGCGGGACAGGGAGATACGAGCAGTACTTC
NA	NA	TRBV29-1	TRBJ1-1	CSVEGPGEEAFF	TGCAGCGTTGAAGGCCCAGGGGAGGAAGCTTTCTTT
NA	NA	TRBV6-1	TRBJ2-3	CASSELSWREGTDTQYF	TGTGCCAGCAGTGAATTATCCTGGAGGGAGGGCACAGATACGCAGTATTTT
TRBD1	few	TRBV7-3	TRBJ2-1	CASSLGQDNEQFF	TGTGCCAGCAGCCTAGGACAGGACAATGAGCAGTTCTTC
NA	few	TRBV10-3	TRBJ1-1	CAISAGLENQAFF	TGTGCCATCAGTGCAGGGTTGGAGAATCAAGCTTTCTTT
TRBD2	NA	TRBV6-6	TRBJ2-7	CASTESGSSYEQYF	TGTGCCAGCACCGAGAGCGGGAGCTCCTACGAGCAGTACTTC
TRBD2	NA	TRBV27	TRBJ2-5	CASSFGLAGGIRSWETQYF	TGTGCCAGCAGTTTTGGGCTTGCGGGAGGGATTAGATCCTGGGAGACCCAGTACTTC
NA	NA	TRBV11-2	TRBJ1-2	CASSLASTALVGGYTF	TGTGCCAGCAGCTTAGCTAGCACAGCGCTGGTCGGGGGCTACACCTTC
NA	once	TRBV5-1	TRBJ2-7	CASRFQGGEQYF	TGCGCCAGCAGATTCCAGGGAGGTGAGCAGTACTTC
NA	NA	TRBV19	TRBJ1-1	CASKLNQGIDTEAFF	TGTGCCAGTAAATTAAACCAGGGGATCGACACTGAAGCTTTCTTT
TRBD1	NA	TRBV7-9	TRBJ1-4	CASSLRTGTNEKLFF	TGTGCCAGCAGCTTAAGGACAGGGACTAATGAAAAACTGTTTTTT
NA	once	TRBV7-2	TRBJ2-3	CASSLNSRGPVTDTQYF	TGTGCCAGCAGCTTGAACTCACGAGGGCCGGTCACAGATACGCAGTATTTT
NA	NA	TRBV5-1	TRBJ2-5	CASSLGTVLQETQYF	TGCGCCAGCAGCTTGGGGACAGTCTTACAAGAGACCCAGTACTTC
NA	NA	TRBV5-1	TRBJ1-1	CASSLWTENTEAFF	TGCGCCAGCAGCTTGTGGACAGAGAACACTGAAGCTTTCTTT
TRBD1	NA	TRBV28	TRBJ1-5	CASSPGQGWPQHF	TGTGCCAGCAGTCCTGGACAGGGGTGGCCCCAGCATTTT